The rows below give T cell receptor beta chains drawn from one sample of a study of blood T cell repertoires in COVID-19. Libraries were prepared by immunoSEQ multiplex PCR; TCRdb keeps only in-frame clonotypes and omits some of them. The sample has a few hundred thousand clones, approximately 89% seen once. Sequencing used peripheral blood. The source of these receptors is a woman aged 50 to 60 who had recovered from COVID-19. CDR3s leave out the opening cysteine and the closing phenylalanine or tryptophan. A D gene is named only where the DNA matches it firmly.

d_call	v_call	j_call	cdr3_aa
-	TRBV19	TRBJ2-1	ASTKRGDGRLGGEQF
-	TRBV6-6	TRBJ1-3	ASMGEGTGGNTIY
-	TRBV4-1	TRBJ2-1	ASSQPGHLGDEQF
TRBD1	TRBV6-4	TRBJ1-2	ASSDSRGRFLT
-	TRBV12-3/TRBV12-4	TRBJ2-5	ASSLQWETQY
-	TRBV7-6	TRBJ1-1	ASSPTGTITEAF
TRBD2	TRBV24-1	TRBJ2-7	ATSGEGSYEQY
TRBD1	TRBV7-9	TRBJ2-7	ASSLARGQGFEQY
TRBD1	TRBV11-2	TRBJ2-1	ASSIGDRSYNEQF
-	TRBV27	TRBJ2-7	ASSLSPGYSYEQY
-	TRBV10-1	TRBJ2-2	ASSRDSSNTGELF
TRBD1	TRBV7-2	TRBJ2-1	ASTPDRAYNEQF
-	TRBV12-3/TRBV12-4	TRBJ2-5	ASSLGVGETQY
-	TRBV27	TRBJ2-2	ASRLGATGELF
TRBD2	TRBV11-2	TRBJ2-1	ASSPHPGTSGSGEQF
TRBD1	TRBV19	TRBJ1-5	ASSQPPGQGWNQPQH
TRBD2	TRBV3-1/TRBV3-2	TRBJ2-1	ASSQGGEPYNEQF
-	TRBV9	TRBJ1-3	ASSVSVIDTISGNTIY
-	TRBV28	TRBJ2-5	ASSSDSWGTQY
TRBD2	TRBV7-2	TRBJ2-7	ASSLESSGLYEQY
-	TRBV7-2	TRBJ1-6	ASSLVLSPLH
-	TRBV9	TRBJ2-3	ASSVGAGLTTDTQY
-	TRBV3-1/TRBV3-2	TRBJ2-2	ASQYTGELF
TRBD1	TRBV7-8	TRBJ1-5	ASSSSTGRQPQH
TRBD2	TRBV28	TRBJ2-7	ASSFQRGLAGGRGY
TRBD2	TRBV5-1	TRBJ2-3	ASSFWTSGSPNTQY
-	TRBV27	TRBJ1-1	ASSFNGNTEAF
TRBD2	TRBV24-1	TRBJ2-1	ATSDFGTSDNEQF
-	TRBV9	TRBJ1-2	ASSVDGGLGGYT
-	TRBV28	TRBJ1-2	ASSFQGRNGYT
TRBD2	TRBV7-2	TRBJ2-5	ASSPSSGGGQETQY
-	TRBV7-2	TRBJ1-2	ASSLFSRLGGGGYT
TRBD2	TRBV5-1	TRBJ2-2	ASSTGVTSGTRTNTGELF
-	TRBV12-3/TRBV12-4	TRBJ1-1	ASSLINYEAF
-	TRBV19	TRBJ2-5	ASSMTRLLGSGGETQY
TRBD1	TRBV2	TRBJ1-2	ASGAQGASGGYT
-	TRBV7-9	TRBJ1-1	ASSLVAGANSEAF
-	TRBV27	TRBJ1-5	ASRDSGRFNQPQH
-	TRBV6-6	TRBJ1-3	ASMSGSGYEDTIY
-	TRBV28	TRBJ2-6	ASTLPRSGANVLT
-	TRBV7-6	TRBJ1-2	ASSLAQGGGYT
TRBD2	TRBV12-3/TRBV12-4	TRBJ2-1	ASSLRGSGNRF
TRBD2	TRBV28	TRBJ2-7	ASTSSGRIYEQY
TRBD2	TRBV24-1	TRBJ2-5	ATSDLRTTSGQETQY
-	TRBV5-5	TRBJ2-3	ASSLGLESDTQY
-	TRBV4-3	TRBJ2-3	ASSQDLGYTQY
-	TRBV11-2	TRBJ1-3	ASSLLRGSGNTIY
-	TRBV10-3	TRBJ1-6	AITAGKGSPLH
-	TRBV30	TRBJ2-2	AWNRDTGELF
TRBD1	TRBV28	TRBJ2-2	ASSGAGTVNTGELF
-	TRBV9	TRBJ2-3	ASSGGATDTQY
-	TRBV4-3	TRBJ1-2	ASSQDSGGRGYT
-	TRBV7-3	TRBJ2-5	ASSLGEETQY
TRBD1	TRBV19	TRBJ2-1	ASSIDPRGRYNEQF
TRBD2	TRBV28	TRBJ2-2	ASSLGLADTGELF
-	TRBV27	TRBJ2-3	ASSLRDAGDTQY
-	TRBV15	TRBJ2-3	ATSRDRDTQY
TRBD1	TRBV6-1	TRBJ1-4	ASSEQPGQGIEKLF
-	TRBV7-2	TRBJ1-1	ASSLDGGSWGTEAF